Sequencing of this TCR beta chain was carried out in a study of naive and memory T cell subsets. This clonotype was recorded at least ten times. This CDR3 region has 13 residues. CDR1 is MNHNY and CDR2 is SVGAGI in the germline V gene (reference sequence). The V end lost 0 bases, the J end lost 3 bases, and 6 bases lay between the germline ends. Cells stained for CD3, CD4, CD8, CD45RA, CD27 and viability were sorted into four CD45RA/CD27 subsets. An equimolar mix of two oligonucleotides served as the beta constant-region primer for TRBC1 and TRBC2. Ligation attached a single-stranded oligonucleotide with a 12-nucleotide UMI and the SP2 primer to the cDNA 3' end. TCRdb called the UMI-ligation and nested PCR reads again in MiXCR, with one record for every CDR3 protein. The repertoire consists of several thousand distinct CDR3 sequences, with around 6.9% occurring once and the leading ten covering around 83%.

J is TRBJ2-7 and V is TRBV6-6; no firm D call. The receptor's source is a human donor in good health. Sequences were obtained from CD4+ TEMRA cells from blood. The subset is: effector memory re-expressing CD45RA, CD45RA+ CD27-. The CDR3 protein is CASSYSRYYEQYF. The CDR3 DNA sequence: TGTGCCAGCAGTTACTCCCGATACTACGAGCAGTACTTC.